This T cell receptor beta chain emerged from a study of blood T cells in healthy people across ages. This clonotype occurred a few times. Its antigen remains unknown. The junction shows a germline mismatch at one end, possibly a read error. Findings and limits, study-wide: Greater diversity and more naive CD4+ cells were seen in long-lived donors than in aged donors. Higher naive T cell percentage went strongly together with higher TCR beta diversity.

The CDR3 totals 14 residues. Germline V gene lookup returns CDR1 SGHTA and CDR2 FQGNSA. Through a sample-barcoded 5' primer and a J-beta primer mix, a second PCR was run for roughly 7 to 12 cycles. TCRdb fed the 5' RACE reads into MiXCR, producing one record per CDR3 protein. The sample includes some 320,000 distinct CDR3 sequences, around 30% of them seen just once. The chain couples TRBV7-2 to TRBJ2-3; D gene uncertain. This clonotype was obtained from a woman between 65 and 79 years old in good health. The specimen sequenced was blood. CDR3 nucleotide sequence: TGTGCCGGCAGCCCAAGACCCGGTGGAGATACGCAGTATTTT. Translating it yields CAGSPRPGGDTQYF.